These T cell receptor beta chains were read from a single sample in a study of response to subunit inactivated influenza vaccine. TCRdb reanalysed the RT-PCR reads using MiXCR and keeps one entry per CDR3 protein. The sample contains about 530,000 distinct CDR3 sequences, about an eighth of which appear only once. The source material was PBMCs from blood, sampled roughly 47 days after vaccination. These receptors came from a man in his fifties who received an inactivated influenza vaccine. Each CDR3 is given with its conserved first and last residue. A D gene is named only where the DNA matches it firmly. Size is stated for part of the rows, as once, few or many counts, or as a class when the clone is expanded.

D | size | J | V | DNA | CDR3
NA | many | TRBJ1-1 | TRBV12-3/TRBV12-4 | TGTGCCAGCAGGGCCAACCTGGTCACTGAAGCTTTCTTT | CASRANLVTEAFF
TRBD1 | few | TRBJ2-7 | TRBV6-2/TRBV6-3 | TGTGCCAGCCGAAATTCCCAGGGGGCCGCCTACGAGCAGTACTTC | CASRNSQGAAYEQYF
NA | many | TRBJ2-4 | TRBV12-3/TRBV12-4 | TGTGCCAGCAGTTTGTTCGGAAACATTCAGTACTTC | CASSLFGNIQYF
TRBD1 | NA | TRBJ2-2 | TRBV10-3 | TGTGCCATCAGTGAGCCCGACAGGGCCACCGGGGAGCTGTTTTTT | CAISEPDRATGELFF
NA | few | TRBJ2-7 | TRBV6-2/TRBV6-3 | TGTGCCAGCAGTTCTCTGGGGAGCTACGAGCAGTACTTC | CASSSLGSYEQYF
TRBD1 | NA | TRBJ2-7 | TRBV20-1 | TGCAGTCCCTCGGGACAGGCGCAATACGAGCAGTACTTC | CSPSGQAQYEQYF
TRBD2 | NA | TRBJ2-3 | TRBV11-2 | TGTGCCAGCAGCTTAGTTCGGTTTGCTAGCGGGAATAACACAGATACGCAGTATTTT | CASSLVRFASGNNTDTQYF
NA | NA | TRBJ2-2 | TRBV24-1 | TGTGCCACCAGTGATTCGCGCAGGGTCACCGGGGAGCTGTTTTTT | CATSDSRRVTGELFF
NA | NA | TRBJ2-1 | TRBV6-2/TRBV6-3 | TGTGCCAGCAGTTACTGGCTCCAGATGCCTTTAGATGAGCAGTTCTTC | CASSYWLQMPLDEQFF
NA | few | TRBJ2-7 | TRBV12-3/TRBV12-4 | TGTGCCAGCAGTTTAGCCCCCGACCCTTCCTACGAGCAGTACTTC | CASSLAPDPSYEQYF
TRBD2 | many | TRBJ2-1 | TRBV7-8 | TGTGCCAGCAGCTTAGACTTGGGCGGGGGGGCCATTGAGCAGTTCTTC | CASSLDLGGGAIEQFF
NA | NA | TRBJ2-2 | TRBV2 | TGTGCCAGCAGTGTTGACCTAAGGAACACCGGGGAGCTGTTTTTT | CASSVDLRNTGELFF
NA | few | TRBJ2-3 | TRBV7-8 | TGTGCCAGCAGAAAGGCCCCTAACCGGGGGAATACGCAGTATTTT | CASRKAPNRGNTQYF
TRBD1 | few | TRBJ1-3 | TRBV10-3 | TGTGCCATCAGCTGGGACAGGGGGCGCGGAAACACCATATATTTT | CAISWDRGRGNTIYF
TRBD2 | few | TRBJ2-2 | TRBV6-5 | TGTGCCAGCAGTTATACTAGCGGGAGTCGCACCGGGGAGCTGTTTTTT | CASSYTSGSRTGELFF
TRBD1 | NA | TRBJ2-4 | TRBV20-1 | TGCAGTGCTAGGGATCCACAGGGGGCCACCAAAAACATTCAGTACTTC | CSARDPQGATKNIQYF
NA | once | TRBJ2-3 | TRBV7-2 | TGTGCCAGCAGCTTATGGGGCCTAGTTACAGATACGCAGTATTTT | CASSLWGLVTDTQYF
TRBD2 | NA | TRBJ2-3 | TRBV11-3 | TGTGCCAGCAGCTTTTCTAGCGGGACACTCACAGATACGCAGTATTTT | CASSFSSGTLTDTQYF
NA | many | TRBJ2-1 | TRBV7-9 | TGTGCCAGCAGCTTCCGGGGGGCAAATGAGCAGTTCTTC | CASSFRGANEQFF
NA | NA | TRBJ2-5 | TRBV25-1 | TGTGCCAGCAGTGAGAGTAGGGGTTCCGGGGAGACCCAGTACTTC | CASSESRGSGETQYF
NA | NA | TRBJ1-6 | TRBV25-1 | TGTGCCAGCAGTGGGGACAAGAATTCACCCCTCCACTTT | CASSGDKNSPLHF
TRBD1 | NA | TRBJ1-5 | TRBV11-2 | TGTGCCAGCAGCTTAACGACAGGGGGCGAAAAGGGTCAGCCCCAGCATTTT | CASSLTTGGEKGQPQHF
NA | few | TRBJ2-6 | TRBV4-3 | TGCGCCAGCAGCCAAGAGTACTCTGGGGCCAACGTCCTGACTTTC | CASSQEYSGANVLTF
NA | few | TRBJ2-5 | TRBV28 | TGTGCCAGCAGACCGGGTCCCACAGAGACCCAGTACTTC | CASRPGPTETQYF
NA | few | TRBJ2-1 | TRBV7-2 | TGTGCCAGCAGCTCGGGAGCAAAGGATGAGCAGTTCTTC | CASSSGAKDEQFF
TRBD2 | NA | TRBJ2-1 | TRBV6-2/TRBV6-3 | TGTGCCAGCAGTTACCCATCAGCGGGCGGGAGGCGGACCCTCTCCTACAATGAGCAGTTCTTC | CASSYPSAGGRRTLSYNEQFF
TRBD1 | NA | TRBJ2-3 | TRBV20-1 | TGCAGTGCTAGGCCACACACTTCGAGGACAGGGTCGCTAGATACGCAGTATTTT | CSARPHTSRTGSLDTQYF
NA | many | TRBJ1-1 | TRBV5-1 | TGCGCCAGCAGCGAGGGTACATTAGGGACTGAAGCTTTCTTT | CASSEGTLGTEAFF
TRBD1 | NA | TRBJ1-5 | TRBV6-1 | TGTGCCAGCAGAGGCGGGACAGAGAATCAGCCCCAGCATTTT | CASRGGTENQPQHF
NA | NA | TRBJ2-2 | TRBV3-1 | TGTGCCAGCAGCCGGCTGGGCACCGGGGAGCTGTTTTTT | CASSRLGTGELFF
NA | few | TRBJ2-2 | TRBV19 | TGTGCCAGTAGCCCTACTAGTTTAACCGGGGAGCTGTTTTTT | CASSPTSLTGELFF
NA | many | TRBJ2-1 | TRBV4-3 | TGCGCCAGCAGCCAAGACATATCGAGACGGGGCTACAATGAGCAGTTCTTC | CASSQDISRRGYNEQFF
NA | few | TRBJ2-5 | TRBV15 | TGTGCCACCAGCAGCCAGAAATTCCAAGAGACCCAGTACTTC | CATSSQKFQETQYF
NA | few | TRBJ2-2 | TRBV12-3/TRBV12-4 | TGTGCCAGCTACCAGGGTACGAACACCGGGGAGCTGTTTTTT | CASYQGTNTGELFF
NA | NA | TRBJ1-1 | TRBV4-3 | TGCGCCAGCAGCCAGGTTCAGGGCCCCATGAACACTGAAGCTTTCTTT | CASSQVQGPMNTEAFF
NA | many | TRBJ2-2 | TRBV20-1 | TGCAGTCCAGAACCGAACACCGGGGAGCTGTTTTTT | CSPEPNTGELFF